This T cell receptor beta chain was captured by sequencing in a study of shared clonotypes between healthy human individuals (dated by TCRdb to between 2020 and 2021). With regard to the full study: The cohort included three men and a couple of women between 18 and 49 years of age. For each donor, CD4 naive and CD4 memory were each given three plates, CD8 naive was given two plates, and CD8 memory was given one plate. The study deeply sequenced blood TCR repertoires of about 5 healthy adults to estimate repertoire size and the extent of clonotype sharing between individuals. Libraries were prepared and TCR repertoires were sequenced by different laboratories using diverse techniques, in order to increase sequencing depth and limit assay-specific biases. Each donor's leukapheresis produced roughly between roughly 0.85 and 9.5 billion PBMCs. The paper's findings and limits, for the study overall: Naive subsets generally had larger estimated clonotype richness than memory subsets. Even with the large sequencing depth, rarefaction of the sorted-subset datasets indicated that sequencing was incomplete. Sharing across a few donors was observed for about 5% of naive CD4, around 3.5% of naive CD8, 2% to 2.5% of memory CD4, and about 0.4% of memory CD8 clonotypes. Compared with non-shared clonotypes, the clonotypes found in all four sorted-subset donors had higher generation probabilities. Sampling was restricted to blood, and TCR repertoires in tissues likely differ from the TCR repertoires found in blood. The genetic and exposure-history diversity represented was limited by the small number of donors. Pairwise subsampling indicated that sequencing depth was expected to affect the degree of clonotype sharing among donors.

Regarding this clone: Its target antigen remains unknown. It has no much larger one-base neighbor in the sample; base qualities were not kept.

Using the deep immunoSEQ assay, multiplex PCR amplified TCR CDR3 regions from genomic DNA. Genomic DNA extracted from each cell subset was distributed evenly over all wells of several immunoSEQ 96-well plates, and each plate served as one replicate. For sorted subsets, each replicate PCR was loaded with approximately 0.2 ug genomic DNA, equivalent to some 27,000 T cell genomes. Purified libraries were measured with a Qubit 3.0 fluorometer, size-checked on a Bioanalyzer 2100, and measured again with the KAPA Library Quantification kit. Every immunoSEQ 96-well plate was sequenced on a dedicated single-read 150-cycle Illumina NextSeq 550 flow cell. The original pipeline was this. Because only junctional sequences without quality scores were contained in the immunoSEQ output, filtering matching that applied to full-length reads could not be performed. Sequences were annotated with PyIR, a Python wrapper for IgBLAST v1.9, and V/J genes and CDR3 were assigned using IMGT germline references. Reads were filtered out if the reads had weak V/J assignments (E-value above 1e-6), no CDR3, stop codons, out-of-frame junctions, or ambiguous translated residues. V3J clonotypes were defined by identical inferred V gene, J gene, and CDR3 amino acid sequence. The percentage overlap between two repertoires was calculated by dividing the number of shared unique clonotypes by the size of the smaller repertoire. Three approaches were used to assess repertoire richness: RTK rarefaction, the Chao1 estimator, and Recon v2.1 estimates of unobserved clonotypes. OLGA was used to compute generation probabilities for all TCRbeta clonotypes that the gDNA method yielded from a few donors. Drawn from immuneACCESS, this table holds only the in-frame rearrangements with V and J called that TCRdb kept. Clones are partly lost; checked studies trace under half to an unresolved V gene and leave the rest unexplained. V, J and clone size reflect that table, while D and trimming were determined from the DNA. The sample includes some 1,600,000 clones, with 95% to 99% observed a single time. The ten largest clonotypes hold approximately 0.44% of the sample.

Counted from cysteine to phenylalanine, this CDR3 has 14 amino acids. Only CDR3 DNA remains: 42 bases, in frame from the first base. According to the germline V gene (reference sequence), CDR1 reads SGHNT and CDR2 reads YYREEE. Cut back by 0 bases and 7 bases, the V and J ends lie 13 bases apart. The donors were healthy, HIV-negative adults with no recently reported acute infections or vaccinations. All donors were Caucasian adults living in Nashville, Tennessee, USA. CD4+ T cells were enriched by magnetic negative selection, after which naive cells were positively selected on CD45RA and the negative fraction was taken as the memory subset. After blood collection by leukapheresis, PBMCs were isolated using Ficoll-Histopaque density gradient centrifugation and then cryopreserved in the vapor phase of liquid nitrogen. Analytical flow cytometry was used to check the purity and quantity of every magnetically sorted T cell population. Each sorted fraction had its genomic DNA isolated and then quantified by UV absorbance on a Nanodrop 2000c.

The source is a man in his thirties or forties in good health. The rearrangement joined TRBV5-4 to TRBJ1-2; tentative D gene TRBD1, with 5 bases matching. The sample consisted of naive CD4+ T cells sorted from blood. The cell subset or site label here, explained by the study, means: CD45RA+ positively selected. The DNA sequence is as follows: TGTGCCAGCAGCTTGGAGGGGATTAGGGGTGGCTACACCTTC. This translates into CASSLEGIRGGYTF.